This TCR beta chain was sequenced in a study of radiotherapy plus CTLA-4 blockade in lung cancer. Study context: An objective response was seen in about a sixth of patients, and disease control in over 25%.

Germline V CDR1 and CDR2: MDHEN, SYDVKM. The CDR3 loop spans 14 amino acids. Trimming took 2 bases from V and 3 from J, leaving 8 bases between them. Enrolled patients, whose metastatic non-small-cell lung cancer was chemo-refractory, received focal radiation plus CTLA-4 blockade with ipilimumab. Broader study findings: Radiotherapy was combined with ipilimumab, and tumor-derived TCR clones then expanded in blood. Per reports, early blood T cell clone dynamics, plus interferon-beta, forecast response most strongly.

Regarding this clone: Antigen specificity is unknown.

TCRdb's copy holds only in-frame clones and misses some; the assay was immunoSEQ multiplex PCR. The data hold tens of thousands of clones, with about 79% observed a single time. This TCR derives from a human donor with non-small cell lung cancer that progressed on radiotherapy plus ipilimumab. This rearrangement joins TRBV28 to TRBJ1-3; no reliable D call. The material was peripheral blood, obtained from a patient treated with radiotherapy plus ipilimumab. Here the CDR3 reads CASSLPSDGNTIYF. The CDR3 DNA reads TGTGCCAGCAGTTTACCCTCGGATGGAAACACCATATATTTT.